The sequence of this T cell receptor beta chain was determined in a study of T cell changes during pregnancy in multiple sclerosis. V shed 1 base and J 2 bases; nucleotides not matched to a gene: 8. The CDR3 runs to 16 residues. Germline V gene lookup returns CDR1 SGHRS and CDR2 YFSETQ. Only in-frame clones appear in the TCRdb table, and some are missing; sequencing was by immunoSEQ multiplex PCR. This table holds approximately 53,000 clones, about 92% found once. This chain links TRBV5-1 with TRBJ2-7; 8 nucleotides line up with TRBD2. The source of this sequence is a female donor with multiple sclerosis, enrolled in a pregnancy study. Sample: CD4+ T cells from peripheral blood mononuclear cells, taken before pregnancy. DNA of the CDR3: TGCGCCAGCAGCTTGTTGTCTAGCGGGCTTACCTACGAGCAGTACTTC. It encodes CASSLLSSGLTYEQYF.